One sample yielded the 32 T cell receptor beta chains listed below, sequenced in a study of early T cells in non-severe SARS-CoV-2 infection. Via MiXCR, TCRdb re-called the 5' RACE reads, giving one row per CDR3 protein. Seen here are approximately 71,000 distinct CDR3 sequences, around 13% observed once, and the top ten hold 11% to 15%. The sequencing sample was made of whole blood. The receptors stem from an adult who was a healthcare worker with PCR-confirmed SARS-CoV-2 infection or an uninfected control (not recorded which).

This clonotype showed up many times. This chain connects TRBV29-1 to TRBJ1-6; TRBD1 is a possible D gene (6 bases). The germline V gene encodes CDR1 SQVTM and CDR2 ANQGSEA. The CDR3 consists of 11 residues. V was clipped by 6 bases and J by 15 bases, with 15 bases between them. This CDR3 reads CSVEIRGILHF. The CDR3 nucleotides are TGCAGCGTAGAAATCAGGGGAATCCTCCACTTT.

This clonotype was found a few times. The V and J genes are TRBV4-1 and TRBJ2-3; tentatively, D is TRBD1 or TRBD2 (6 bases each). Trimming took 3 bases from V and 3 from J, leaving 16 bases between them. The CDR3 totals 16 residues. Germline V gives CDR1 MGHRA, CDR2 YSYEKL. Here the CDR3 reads CASSQEGGIGTDTQYF. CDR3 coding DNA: TGCGCCAGCAGCCAGGAAGGGGGGATTGGGACAGATACGCAGTATTTT.

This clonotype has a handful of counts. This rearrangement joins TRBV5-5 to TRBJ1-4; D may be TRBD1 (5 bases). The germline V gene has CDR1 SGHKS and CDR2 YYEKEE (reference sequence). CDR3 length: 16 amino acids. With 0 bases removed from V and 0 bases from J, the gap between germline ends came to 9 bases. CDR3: CASSLDMGATNEKLFF. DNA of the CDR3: TGTGCCAGCAGCTTGGATATGGGGGCAACTAATGAAAAACTGTTTTTT.

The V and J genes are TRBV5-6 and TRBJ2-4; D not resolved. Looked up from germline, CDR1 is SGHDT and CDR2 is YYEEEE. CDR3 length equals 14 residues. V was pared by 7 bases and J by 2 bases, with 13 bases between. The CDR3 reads CASARNEPKNIQYF. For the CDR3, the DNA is TGTGCCAGCGCCAGAAATGAGCCCAAAAACATTCAGTACTTC.

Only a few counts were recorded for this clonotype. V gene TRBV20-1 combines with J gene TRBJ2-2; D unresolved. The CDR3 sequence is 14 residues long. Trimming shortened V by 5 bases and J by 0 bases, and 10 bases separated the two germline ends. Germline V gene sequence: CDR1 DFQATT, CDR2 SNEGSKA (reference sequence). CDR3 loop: CSARRLANTGELFF. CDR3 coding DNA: TGCAGTGCTCGAAGGTTGGCGAACACCGGGGAGCTGTTTTTT.

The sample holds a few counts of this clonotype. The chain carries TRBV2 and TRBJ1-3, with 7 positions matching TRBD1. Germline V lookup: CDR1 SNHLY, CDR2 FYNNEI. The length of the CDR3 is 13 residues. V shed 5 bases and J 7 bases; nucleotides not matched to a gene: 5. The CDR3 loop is CASSQGERNTIYF. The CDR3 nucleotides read TGTGCCAGCAGTCAGGGGGAGCGGAACACCATATATTTT.

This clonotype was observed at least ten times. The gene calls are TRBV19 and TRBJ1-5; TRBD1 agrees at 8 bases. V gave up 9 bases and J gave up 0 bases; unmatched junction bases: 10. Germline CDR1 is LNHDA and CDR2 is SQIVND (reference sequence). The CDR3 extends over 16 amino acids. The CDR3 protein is CASRTGTGYSNQPQHF. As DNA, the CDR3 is TGTGCCAGCAGAACCGGGACAGGTTATAGCAATCAGCCCCAGCATTTT.

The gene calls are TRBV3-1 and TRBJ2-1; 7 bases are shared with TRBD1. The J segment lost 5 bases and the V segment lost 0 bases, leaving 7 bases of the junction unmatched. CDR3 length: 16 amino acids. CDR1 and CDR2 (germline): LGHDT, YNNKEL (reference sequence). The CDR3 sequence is CASSQDRGQINNEQFF. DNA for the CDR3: TGTGCCAGCAGCCAAGATAGGGGACAGATAAACAATGAGCAGTTCTTC.

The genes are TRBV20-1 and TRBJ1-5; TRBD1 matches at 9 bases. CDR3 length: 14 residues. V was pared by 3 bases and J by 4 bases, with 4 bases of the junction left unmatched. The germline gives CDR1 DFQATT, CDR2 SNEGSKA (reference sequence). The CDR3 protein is CSASQGTGNQPQHF. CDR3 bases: TGCAGTGCTAGCCAGGGGACAGGGAATCAGCCCCAGCATTTT.

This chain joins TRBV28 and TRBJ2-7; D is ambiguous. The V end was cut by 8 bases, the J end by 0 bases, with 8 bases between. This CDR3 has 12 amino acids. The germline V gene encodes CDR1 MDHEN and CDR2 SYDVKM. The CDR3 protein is CASQTTSYEQYF. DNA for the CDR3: TGTGCCAGCCAAACCACCTCCTACGAGCAGTACTTC.

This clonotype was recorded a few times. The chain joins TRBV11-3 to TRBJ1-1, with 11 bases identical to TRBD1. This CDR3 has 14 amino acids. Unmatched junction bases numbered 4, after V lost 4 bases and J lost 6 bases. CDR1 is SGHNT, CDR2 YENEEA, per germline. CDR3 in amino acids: CASSSGQGAAEAFF. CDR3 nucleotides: TGTGCCAGCAGCTCCGGACAGGGGGCTGCTGAAGCTTTCTTT.

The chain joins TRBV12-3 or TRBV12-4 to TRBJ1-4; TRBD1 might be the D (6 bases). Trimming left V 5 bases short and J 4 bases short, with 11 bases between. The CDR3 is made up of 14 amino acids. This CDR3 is CASSHPGHNEKLFF. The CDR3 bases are TGTGCCAGCAGTCATCCGGGACATAATGAAAAACTGTTTTTT.

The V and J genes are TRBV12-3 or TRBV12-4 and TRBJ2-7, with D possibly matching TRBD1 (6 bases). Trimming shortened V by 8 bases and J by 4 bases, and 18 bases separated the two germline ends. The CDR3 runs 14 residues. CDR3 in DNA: TGTGCCAGCTACACCAGGGGAAAGGGATACGAGCAGTACTTC. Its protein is CASYTRGKGYEQYF.

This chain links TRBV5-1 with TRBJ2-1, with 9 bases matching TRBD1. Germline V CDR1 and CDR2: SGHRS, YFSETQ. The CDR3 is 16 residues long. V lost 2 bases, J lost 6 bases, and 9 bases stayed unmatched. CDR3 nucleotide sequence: TGCGCCAGCAGCTTCAGTCGGGGGACAGGGAGCAATGAGCAGTTCTTC. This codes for CASSFSRGTGSNEQFF.

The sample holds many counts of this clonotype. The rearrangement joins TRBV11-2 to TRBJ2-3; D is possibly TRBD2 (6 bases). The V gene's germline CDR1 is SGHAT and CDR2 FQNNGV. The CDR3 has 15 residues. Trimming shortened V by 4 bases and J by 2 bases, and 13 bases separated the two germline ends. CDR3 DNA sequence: TGTGCCAGCAGCTCGCCCGGGGGTCTCACAGATACGCAGTATTTT. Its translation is CASSSPGGLTDTQYF. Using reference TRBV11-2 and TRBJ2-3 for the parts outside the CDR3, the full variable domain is EAGVAQSPRYKIIEKRQSVAFWCNPISGHATLYWYQQILGQGPKLLIQFQNNGVVDDSQLPKDRFSAERLKGVDSTLKIQPAKLEDSAVYLCASSSPGGLTDTQYFGPGTRLTVL.

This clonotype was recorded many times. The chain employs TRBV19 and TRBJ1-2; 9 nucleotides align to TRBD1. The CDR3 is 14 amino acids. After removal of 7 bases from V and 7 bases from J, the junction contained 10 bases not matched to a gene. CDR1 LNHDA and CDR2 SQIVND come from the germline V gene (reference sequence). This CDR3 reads CASTHRGPSVGYTF. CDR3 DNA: TGTGCCAGTACCCACAGGGGGCCATCGGTTGGCTACACCTTC.

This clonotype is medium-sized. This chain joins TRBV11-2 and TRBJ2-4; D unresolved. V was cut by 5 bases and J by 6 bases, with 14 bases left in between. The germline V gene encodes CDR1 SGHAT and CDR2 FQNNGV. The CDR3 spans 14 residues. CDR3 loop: CASSATGIGNIQYF. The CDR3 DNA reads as TGTGCCAGCAGCGCGACGGGCATCGGAAACATTCAGTACTTC. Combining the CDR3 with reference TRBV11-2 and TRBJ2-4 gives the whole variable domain EAGVAQSPRYKIIEKRQSVAFWCNPISGHATLYWYQQILGQGPKLLIQFQNNGVVDDSQLPKDRFSAERLKGVDSTLKIQPAKLEDSAVYLCASSATGIGNIQYFGAGTRLSVL.

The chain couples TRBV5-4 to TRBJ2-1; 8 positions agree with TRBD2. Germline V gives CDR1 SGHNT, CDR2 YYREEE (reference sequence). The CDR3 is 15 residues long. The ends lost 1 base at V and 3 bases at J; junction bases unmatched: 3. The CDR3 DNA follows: TGTGCCAGCAGCTTGCGCGGGGGGCTCTACAATGAGCAGTTCTTC. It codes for CASSLRGGLYNEQFF.

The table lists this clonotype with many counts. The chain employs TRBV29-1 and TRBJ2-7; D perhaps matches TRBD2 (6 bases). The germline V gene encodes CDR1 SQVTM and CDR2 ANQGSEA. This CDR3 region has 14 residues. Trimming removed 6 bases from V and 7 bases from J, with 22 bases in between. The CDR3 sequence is CSVSPGTDTREQYF. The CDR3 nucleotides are TGCAGCGTGTCTCCCGGGACTGACACCAGGGAGCAGTACTTC.

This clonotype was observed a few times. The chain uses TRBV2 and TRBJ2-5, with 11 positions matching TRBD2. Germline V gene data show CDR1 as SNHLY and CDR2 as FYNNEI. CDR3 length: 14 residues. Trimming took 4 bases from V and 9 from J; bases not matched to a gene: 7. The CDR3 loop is CASSGLAGPGAQYF. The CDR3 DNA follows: TGTGCCAGCAGTGGACTAGCGGGGCCCGGGGCCCAGTACTTC.

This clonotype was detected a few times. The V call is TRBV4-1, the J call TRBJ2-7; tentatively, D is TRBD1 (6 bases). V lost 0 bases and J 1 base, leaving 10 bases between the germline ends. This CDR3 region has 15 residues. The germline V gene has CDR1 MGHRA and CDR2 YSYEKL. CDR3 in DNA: TGCGCCAGCAGCCAAGAACCAGGACAGTCCTACGAGCAGTACTTC. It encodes CASSQEPGQSYEQYF.

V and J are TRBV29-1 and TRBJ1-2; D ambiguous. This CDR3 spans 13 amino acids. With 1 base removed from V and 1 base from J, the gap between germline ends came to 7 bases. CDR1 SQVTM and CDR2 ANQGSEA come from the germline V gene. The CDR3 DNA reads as TGCAGCGTTGAAGTAGGGATTAACTATGGCTACACCTTC. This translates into CSVEVGINYGYTF.

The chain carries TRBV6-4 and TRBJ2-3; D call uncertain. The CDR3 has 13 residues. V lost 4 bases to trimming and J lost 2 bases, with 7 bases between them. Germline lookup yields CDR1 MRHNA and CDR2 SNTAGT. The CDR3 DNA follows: TGTGCCAGCAGTGCGGCCTCCACAGATACGCAGTATTTT. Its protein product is CASSAASTDTQYF.

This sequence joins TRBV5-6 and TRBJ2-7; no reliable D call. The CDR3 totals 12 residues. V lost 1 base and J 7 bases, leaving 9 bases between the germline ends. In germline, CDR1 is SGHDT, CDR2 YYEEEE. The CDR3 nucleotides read TGTGCCAGCAGCTTGCCTTCTAGGGAGCAGTACTTC. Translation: CASSLPSREQYF.

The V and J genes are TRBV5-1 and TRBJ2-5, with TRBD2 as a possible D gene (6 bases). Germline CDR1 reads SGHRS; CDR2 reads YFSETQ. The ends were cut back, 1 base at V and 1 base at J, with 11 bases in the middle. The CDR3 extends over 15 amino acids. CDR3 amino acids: CASSLNPGGQETQYF. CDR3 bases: TGCGCCAGCAGCTTGAACCCCGGGGGCCAAGAGACCCAGTACTTC. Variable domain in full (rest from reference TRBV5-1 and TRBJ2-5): KAGVTQTPRYLIKTRGQQVTLSCSPISGHRSVSWYQQTPGQGLQFLFEYFSETQRNKGNFPGRFSGRQFSNSRSEMNVSTLELGDSALYLCASSLNPGGQETQYFGPGTRLLVL.

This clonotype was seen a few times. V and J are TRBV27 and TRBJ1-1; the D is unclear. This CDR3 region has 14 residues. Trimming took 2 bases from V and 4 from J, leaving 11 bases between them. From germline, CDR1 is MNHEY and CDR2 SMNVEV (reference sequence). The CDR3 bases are TGTGCCAGCAGTTTAGATGGTGGTGGCACTGAAGCTTTCTTT. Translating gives CASSLDGGGTEAFF.

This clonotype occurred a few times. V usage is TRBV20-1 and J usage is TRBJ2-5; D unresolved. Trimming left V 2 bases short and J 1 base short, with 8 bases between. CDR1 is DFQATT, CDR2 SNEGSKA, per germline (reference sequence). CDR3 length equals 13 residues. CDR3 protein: CSARSIPQETQYF. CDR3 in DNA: TGCAGTGCTAGATCCATCCCCCAAGAGACCCAGTACTTC.

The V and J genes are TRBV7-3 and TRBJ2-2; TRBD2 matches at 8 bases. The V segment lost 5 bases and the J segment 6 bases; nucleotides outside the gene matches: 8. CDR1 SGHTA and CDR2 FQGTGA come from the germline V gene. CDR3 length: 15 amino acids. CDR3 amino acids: CASSPDGGDPGELFF. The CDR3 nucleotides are TGTGCCAGCAGCCCAGACGGGGGGGACCCCGGGGAGCTGTTTTTT.

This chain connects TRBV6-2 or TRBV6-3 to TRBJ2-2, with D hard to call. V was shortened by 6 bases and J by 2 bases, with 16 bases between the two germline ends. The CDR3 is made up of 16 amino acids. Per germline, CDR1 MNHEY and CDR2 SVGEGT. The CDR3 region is CASSKVLATNTGELFF. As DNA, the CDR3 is TGTGCCAGCAGCAAGGTCCTCGCGACCAACACCGGGGAGCTGTTTTTT.

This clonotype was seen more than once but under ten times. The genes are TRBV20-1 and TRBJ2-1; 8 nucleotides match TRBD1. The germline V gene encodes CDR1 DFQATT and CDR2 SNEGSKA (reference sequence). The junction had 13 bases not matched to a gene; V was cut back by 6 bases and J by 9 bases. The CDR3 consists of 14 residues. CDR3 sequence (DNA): TGCAGTGCCGAGACAGGGGTGCTGGGGGGTGAGCAGTTCTTC. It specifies CSAETGVLGGEQFF.

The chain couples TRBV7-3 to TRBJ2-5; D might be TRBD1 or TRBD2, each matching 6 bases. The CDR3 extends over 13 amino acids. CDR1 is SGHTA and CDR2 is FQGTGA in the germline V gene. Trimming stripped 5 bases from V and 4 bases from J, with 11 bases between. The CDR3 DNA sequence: TGTGCCAGCAGCCGGGGGCAGGGAGAGACCCAGTACTTC. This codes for CASSRGQGETQYF. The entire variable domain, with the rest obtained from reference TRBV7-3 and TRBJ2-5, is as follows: GAGVSQTPSNKVTEKGKYVELRCDPISGHTALYWYRQSLGQGPEFLIYFQGTGAADDSGLPNDRFFAVRPEGSVSTLKIQRTERGDSAVYLCASSRGQGETQYFGPGTRLLVL.

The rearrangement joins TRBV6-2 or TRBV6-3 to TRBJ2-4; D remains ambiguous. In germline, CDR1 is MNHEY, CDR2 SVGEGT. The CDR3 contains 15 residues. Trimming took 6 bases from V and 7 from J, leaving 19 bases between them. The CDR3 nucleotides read TGTGCCAGCAGCCGATCCAGAGCCATAGGGAACATTCAGTACTTC. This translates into CASSRSRAIGNIQYF.